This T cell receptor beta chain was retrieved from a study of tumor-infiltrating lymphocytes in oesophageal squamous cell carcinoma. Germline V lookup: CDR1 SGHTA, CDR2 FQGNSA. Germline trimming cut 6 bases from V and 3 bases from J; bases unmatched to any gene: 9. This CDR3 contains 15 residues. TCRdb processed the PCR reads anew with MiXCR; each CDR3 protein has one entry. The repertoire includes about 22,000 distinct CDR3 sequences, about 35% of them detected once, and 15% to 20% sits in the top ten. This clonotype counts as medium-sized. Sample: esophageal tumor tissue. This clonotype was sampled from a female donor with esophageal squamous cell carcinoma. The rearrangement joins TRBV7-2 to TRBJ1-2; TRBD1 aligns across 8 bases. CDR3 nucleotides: TGTGCCAGCAGTTCCCTCGGACAGGGCTACTATGGCTACACCTTC. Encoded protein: CASSSLGQGYYGYTF.